Listed here are 31 T cell receptor beta chains from one sample, sequenced in a study of human T cells and chemical hapten exposure. As for time point: patch test 2, 6 weeks after DPC sensitization. Treatment: therapeutic diphenylcyclopropenone sensitization with weekly scalp DPC. MiXCR, run by TCRdb on the RACE reads, gives a single entry per CDR3 protein. Of approximately 82,000 distinct CDR3 sequences in the sample, 6.5% to 8% were seen once. Sample: whole blood, taken in connection with sensitization to the hapten diphenylcyclopropenone (DPC). These receptor sequences come from a woman aged 30 to 39 with alopecia areata. Some clones in this sample may be carry-over from other donors' samples.

The CDR3 protein is CASRLETDTQYF. The CDR3 DNA reads as TGTGCCAGCAGGCTCGAGACAGATACGCAGTATTTT. The chain recombines TRBV7-9 with TRBJ2-3, with unresolved D. Germline V gene data show CDR1 as SEHNR and CDR2 as FQNEAQ (reference sequence). This CDR3 has 12 amino acids. The V end was cut by 6 bases, the J end by 3 bases, with 7 bases between.

This clonotype has a count of ten or more. The chain combines TRBV30 with TRBJ1-1; TRBD1 agrees at 8 bases. V dropped 4 bases and J dropped 4; count of bases not matched to a gene: 5. CDR1 and CDR2 from the germline V gene are GTSNPN and SVGIG (reference sequence). This CDR3 is 13 amino acids long. Here the CDR3 DNA reads TGTGCCTGGACGACAGGGGTAAGCACTGAAGCTTTCTTT. The encoded protein is CAWTTGVSTEAFF.

This clonotype was counted only a few times. The gene calls are TRBV7-9 and TRBJ1-6; D unclear. V lost 4 bases and J 7 bases, leaving 14 bases between the germline ends. CDR3 size: 15 residues. Germline V lookup: CDR1 SEHNR, CDR2 FQNEAQ (reference sequence). CDR3 sequence reads: CASSSSGEGNSPLHF. CDR3 nucleotide sequence: TGTGCCAGCAGCTCAAGCGGGGAGGGCAATTCACCCCTCCACTTT.

This rearrangement joins TRBV5-4 to TRBJ1-1, with 8 bases identical to TRBD1. The length of the CDR3 is 15 residues. Germline V lookup: CDR1 SGHNT, CDR2 YYREEE (reference sequence). V lost 7 bases to trimming and J lost 3 bases; unmatched junction nucleotides: 11. The CDR3 spells CASRSQGAVYTEAFF. CDR3 coding DNA: TGTGCCAGCCGATCCCAGGGGGCGGTGTACACTGAAGCTTTCTTT. Supplemented by reference TRBV5-4 and TRBJ1-1, the full variable domain reads ETGVTQSPTHLIKTRGQQVTLRCSSQSGHNTVSWYQQALGQGPQFIFQYYREEENGRGNFPPRFSGLQFPNYSSELNVNALELDDSALYLCASRSQGAVYTEAFFGQGTRLTVV.

This clonotype was counted between two and nine times. The chain carries TRBV6-1 and TRBJ2-3, with D possibly TRBD1 on 6 matching bases. Germline V gene lookup returns CDR1 MNHNS and CDR2 SASEGT. The CDR3 covers 15 residues. V lost 6 bases and J 6 bases, leaving 19 bases between the germline ends. The DNA for the CDR3 is TGTGCCAGCAGCGATGGGACACACCGAACCGATACGCAGTATTTT. Its protein is CASSDGTHRTDTQYF.

In its sample, this clonotype was seen many times. The chain recombines TRBV5-1 with TRBJ1-6, with D maybe TRBD1 (6 bases). The V gene's germline CDR1 is SGHRS and CDR2 YFSETQ. Trimming removed 5 bases from V and 8 bases from J, with 14 bases in between. This CDR3 contains 14 residues. The CDR3 reads CASSTTPGDSPLHF. For the CDR3, the DNA is TGCGCCAGCAGTACCACCCCAGGGGATTCACCCCTCCACTTT.

This clonotype has at least ten counts. The chain employs TRBV10-3 and TRBJ2-6, with 8 bases lining up with TRBD1. CDR3 length equals 14 residues. The V gene end was trimmed by 8 bases and the J gene end by 8 bases; junction bases not matched to a gene: 8. Germline CDR1 ENHRY, CDR2 SYGVKD. The CDR3, as DNA: TGTGCCATCGGAGGACAGGGCAAGTCCAACGTCCTGACTTTC. Translated, it gives CAIGGQGKSNVLTF.

This clonotype was seen ten or more times. The CDR3 reads CASSQEGGSNYNEQFF. CDR3 DNA sequence: TGTGCCAGCAGCCAAGAGGGCGGGAGTAACTACAATGAGCAGTTCTTC. The rearrangement joins TRBV4-2 to TRBJ2-1; 7 nucleotides line up with TRBD2. The CDR3 has 16 amino acids. J was trimmed by 3 bases and V by 0 bases; bases with no gene match: 5. Germline-derived CDR1 and CDR2 are LGHNA and YNFKEQ.

This clonotype came up many times. This chain connects TRBV12-3 or TRBV12-4 to TRBJ1-6; the D gene is possibly TRBD1 (5 bases). This CDR3 is built from 13 residues. The V gene lost 10 bases and the J gene lost 10 bases, with 17 bases spanning the gap. CDR3 sequence reads: CATRDDLGSPLHF. The CDR3 nucleotides are TGTGCCACGAGGGACGACCTGGGGTCACCCCTCCACTTT.

This clonotype has a count of ten or more. The gene calls are TRBV15 and TRBJ1-1; a weak D match, TRBD1 (5 bases). CDR1 is LNHNV and CDR2 is YYDKDF in the germline V gene (reference sequence). V was pared by 6 bases and J by 7 bases, with 9 bases between. This CDR3 comprises 11 residues. The CDR3 bases are TGTGCCACCAGTGTGGGGGTTGAAGCTTTCTTT. Its protein product is CATSVGVEAFF.

This clonotype occurred a few times. The chain recombines TRBV6-5 with TRBJ1-5; TRBD1 might be the D (6 bases). From germline, CDR1 is MNHEY and CDR2 SVGAGI. The CDR3 covers 14 residues. V was clipped by 5 bases and J by 5 bases, with 13 bases between them. CDR3 coding DNA: TGTGCCAGCAGTGAAAGGGGGGGCTATCAGCCCCAGCATTTT. This translates into CASSERGGYQPQHF.

The J gene is TRBJ1-2, the V gene TRBV27; 7 bases line up with TRBD1. Per germline, CDR1 MNHEY and CDR2 SMNVEV (reference sequence). Germline trimming cut 3 bases from V and 8 bases from J; bases unmatched to any gene: 12. This CDR3 region has 15 residues. CDR3 in amino acids: CASSLTGLVSGGYTF. CDR3 DNA sequence: TGTGCCAGCAGTTTGACAGGGTTGGTGTCTGGCGGCTACACCTTC.

This clonotype occurred many times. CDR3 loop: CASSIEYNEQFF. The CDR3 bases are TGTGCCAGCAGCATCGAATACAATGAGCAGTTCTTC. The chain uses TRBV7-3 and TRBJ2-1; D is uncertain. Germline CDR1 reads SGHTA; CDR2 reads FQGTGA. Trimming shortened V by 5 bases and J by 4 bases, and 6 bases separated the two germline ends. The CDR3 is 12 amino acids.

The rearrangement uses TRBV12-3 or TRBV12-4 and TRBJ1-2; 7 nucleotides align to TRBD1. The CDR3 spans 12 residues. The junction had 3 bases not matched to a gene; V was cut back by 4 bases and J by 7 bases. CDR3 DNA: TGTGCCAGCAGTTCCAGACAGGGTGGCTACACCTTC. It is translated as CASSSRQGGYTF.

In its sample, this clonotype was seen many times. This chain uses TRBV28 with TRBJ2-1; 8 nucleotides line up with TRBD2. V shed 5 bases, J shed 3 bases, and the junction held 9 bases outside the gene matches. Germline V gene lookup returns CDR1 MDHEN and CDR2 SYDVKM. This CDR3 comprises 16 residues. The CDR3 reads CASSRAGTSYYNEQFF. In DNA form, the CDR3 reads TGTGCCAGCAGTAGAGCAGGGACTAGTTACTACAATGAGCAGTTCTTC.

The table lists this clonotype with many counts. CDR3 nucleotides: TGTGCCAGCAGTGCTTTTGGACAGGTTGGCGAAAAACTGTTTTTT. This codes for CASSAFGQVGEKLFF. The chain is built from TRBV6-4 and TRBJ1-4, with 7 bases identical to TRBD1. V dropped 4 bases and J dropped 8; count of bases not matched to a gene: 10. The length of the CDR3 is 15 residues. CDR1 and CDR2 (germline): MRHNA, SNTAGT.

The CDR3 here is CASSPGLVVASGANVLTF. The CDR3 DNA reads TGTGCCAGCAGCCCGGGACTGGTCGTCGCCTCTGGGGCCAACGTCCTGACTTTC. V is TRBV5-6 and J is TRBJ2-6; D perhaps matches TRBD2 (6 bases). Looked up from germline, CDR1 is SGHDT and CDR2 is YYEEEE. V lost 4 bases and J lost 0, with 17 bases in between. This CDR3 contains 18 residues.

At least ten counts were recorded for this clonotype. This sequence joins TRBV6-1 and TRBJ2-3, with 7 bases fitting TRBD1. Unmatched junction bases numbered 7, after V lost 4 bases and J lost 3 bases. CDR1 MNHNS and CDR2 SASEGT come from the germline V gene. The CDR3 loop spans 15 amino acids. In nucleotides, the CDR3 is TGTGCCAGCAGTGGACAGGGCGCGAATACAGATACGCAGTATTTT. This encodes CASSGQGANTDTQYF.

The chain recombines TRBV2 with TRBJ1-6; no reliable D call. Trimming took off 6 bases at V and 0 bases at J, with 15 bases between the two ends. The V gene's germline CDR1 is SNHLY and CDR2 FYNNEI. The CDR3 contains 17 residues. The DNA for the CDR3 is TGTGCCAGCAGCAGGACCGCAATCAGCTCCTATAATTCACCCCTCCACTTT. Translating it yields CASSRTAISSYNSPLHF.

The chain links TRBV18 to TRBJ1-1, with TRBD1 as a possible D gene (6 bases). The length of the CDR3 is 15 residues. V was cut by 5 bases and J by 2 bases, with 15 bases left in between. The V gene's germline CDR1 is KGHSH and CDR2 LQKENI. The CDR3 nucleotides read TGTGCCAGCTCAGCAATCTGGGGACAAAACACTGAAGCTTTCTTT. Protein product: CASSAIWGQNTEAFF. Variable domain in full (rest from reference TRBV18 and TRBJ1-1): NAGVMQNPRHLVRRRGQEARLRCSPMKGHSHVYWYRQLPEEGLKFMVYLQKENIIDESGMPKERFSAEFPKEGPSILRIQQVVRGDSAAYFCASSAIWGQNTEAFFGQGTRLTVV.

This clonotype was counted at least ten times. The gene calls are TRBV7-2 and TRBJ2-7; possible D gene TRBD2, 7 bases. Germline CDR1 SGHTA, CDR2 FQGNSA. Trimming shortened V by 1 base and J by 0 bases, and 13 bases separated the two germline ends. CDR3 length: 16 amino acids. CDR3 residues: CASSLVGGGYSYEQYF. The CDR3 coding sequence is TGTGCCAGCAGCTTAGTGGGGGGGGGCTACTCCTACGAGCAGTACTTC.

This clonotype has ten or more counts. The J gene is TRBJ2-2, the V gene TRBV14; no clear D. The CDR3 has 16 residues. Germline CDR1 and CDR2: SGHDN and FVKESK. V was shortened by 1 base and J by 0 bases, with 9 bases between the two germline ends. Written as DNA, the CDR3 is TGTGCCAGCAGCCAAGGAATCCACGCGAACACCGGGGAGCTGTTTTTT. This sequence encodes CASSQGIHANTGELFF.

The chain joins TRBV3-1 to TRBJ1-1; D is unresolved. V was trimmed by 5 bases and J by 1 base, leaving 11 bases between them. The CDR3 has 14 residues. Germline-derived CDR1 and CDR2 are LGHDT and YNNKEL (reference sequence). The CDR3 DNA follows: TGTGCCAGCAGCTCTCTTAGTGGGAACACTGAAGCTTTCTTT. This encodes CASSSLSGNTEAFF.

This clonotype has ten or more counts. The CDR3 loop reads CASSEGAGPASNQPQHF. CDR3 in DNA: TGTGCCAGCAGTGAAGGCGCAGGGCCCGCTAGCAATCAGCCCCAGCATTTT. The V gene is TRBV2, the J gene TRBJ1-5, with a possible D match to TRBD1 (5 bases). V was clipped by 1 base and J by 0 bases, with 13 bases between them. This CDR3 contains 17 residues. Per the germline V gene, CDR1 is SNHLY and CDR2 is FYNNEI.

The chain links TRBV27 to TRBJ1-4; 10 bases line up with TRBD1. After removal of 5 bases from V and 7 bases from J, the junction contained 1 base not matched to a gene. Germline CDR1 is MNHEY and CDR2 is SMNVEV (reference sequence). The length of the CDR3 is 13 residues. CDR3 sequence (DNA): TGTGCCAGCAGTAGACAGGGGGCTGAAAAACTGTTTTTT. This translates into CASSRQGAEKLFF.

A few counts support this clonotype. The rearrangement joins TRBV7-2 to TRBJ1-1, with a possible D match to TRBD1 (5 bases). The CDR3 is 14 amino acids. Germline V lookup: CDR1 SGHTA, CDR2 FQGNSA. The germline V and J ends were trimmed by 5 bases and 0 bases, with 10 bases remaining between them. The CDR3 sequence: CASSPTGLNTEAFF. In DNA, the CDR3 is TGTGCCAGCAGCCCCACAGGATTGAACACTGAAGCTTTCTTT.

This clonotype was found many times. This chain uses TRBV19 with TRBJ1-2; no firm D call. V lost 7 bases and J 4 bases, leaving 22 bases between the germline ends. The CDR3 is 16 amino acids. The germline CDR1 and CDR2 sequences are LNHDA and SQIVND (reference sequence). CDR3 region: CASNPLPGKASYGYTF. The CDR3 DNA reads TGTGCCAGTAATCCCCTCCCTGGGAAAGCCAGCTATGGCTACACCTTC.

The rearrangement links TRBV6-5 to TRBJ2-3; tentatively, D is TRBD2 (5 bases). The CDR3 is made up of 14 amino acids. Germline CDR1 reads MNHEY; CDR2 reads SVGAGI. Deletions cut 2 bases from V and 1 base from J, with 7 bases between. The CDR3 DNA sequence: TGTGCCAGCAGTTACGACGGGGGCACAGATACGCAGTATTTT. Translation: CASSYDGGTDTQYF.

A note on this clonotype: A clone one base away is much larger, so this may be a read error. The chain couples TRBV6-2 or TRBV6-3 to TRBJ2-5; possibly TRBD1 or TRBD2 for D (5 bases each). The germline gives CDR1 MNHEY, CDR2 SVGEGT. This CDR3 has 17 amino acids. CDR3 DNA: TGTGCCAGCGGTTACGGGGCGAGAGAACGGATCCAAGAGACCCAGTACTTC. This gives the protein CASGYGARERIQETQYF.

There are a few counts of this clonotype. The rearrangement links TRBV12-3 or TRBV12-4 to TRBJ1-5; 7 nucleotides align to TRBD1. The CDR3 length is 14 residues. Trimming cost V 2 bases and J 6 bases; bases outside gene matches: 4. The CDR3 reads CASSLTGEGQPQHF. For the CDR3, the DNA is TGTGCCAGCAGTTTAACAGGGGAAGGTCAGCCCCAGCATTTT.

This clonotype was picked up many times. The rearrangement links TRBV3-1 to TRBJ1-4; TRBD1 aligns across 7 bases. CDR1 and CDR2 (germline): LGHDT, YNNKEL (reference sequence). The V and J ends lost 4 bases and 5 bases, in that order; junction bases with no gene match: 4. This CDR3 is 14 amino acids long. DNA for the CDR3: TGTGCCAGCAGCCTACAGGGGAGGAATGAAAAACTGTTTTTT. Translated: CASSLQGRNEKLFF.